The sequence of this T cell receptor (beta chain) was determined in a study of CD8 T cells in ankylosing spondylitis. This clonotype was observed a handful of times. What it binds is not known. One entry per CDR3 protein results from TCRdb running MiXCR on the 5' RACE reads. The sample shows under 950,000 distinct CDR3 sequences, 15% to 20% of them seen only once. The CDR3 sequence is 14 residues long. From germline, CDR1 is SGHAT and CDR2 FQNNGV. Trimming stripped 1 base from V and 6 bases from J, with 10 bases between. Study-level results: A TCR beta motif of fewer than ten highly homologous variants seemed to mark ankylosing spondylitis blood. Past research had described some motif variants in reactive arthritis synovial fluid and blood. The study looked at matched synovial fluid samples from ankylosing spondylitis patients. Disease-linked clones were reported to be significantly enriched there.

V gene TRBV11-2 combines with J gene TRBJ2-1; no clear D gene. The specimen was blood, either unsorted or a sorted T cell fraction (not recorded which). The TCR was taken from a male donor with ankylosing spondylitis. The CDR3 protein is CASSLASLPNEQFF. Here the CDR3 DNA reads TGTGCCAGCAGCTTAGCCTCGCTCCCCAATGAGCAGTTCTTC.